This TCR beta chain was identified in a study of blood T cells in healthy people across ages. As for the study in general: Per two T cells, template switching captured roughly one barcoded beta molecule.

This clonotype occurred a few times. The antigen is unknown. There were healthy Caucasian individuals from Russia, aged about 6 to 95, serving as donors. Total RNA amounts of at least 6 micrograms were extracted per sample. There are 15 residues in the CDR3. Germline-derived CDR1 and CDR2 are SGHTA and FQGNSA. The V and J ends lost 5 bases and 14 bases, in that order; junction bases with no gene match: 12. Study-wide results and caveats: In older individuals, TCR beta diversity per million T cells was lower, falling roughly linearly with age.

Together with a sample-barcoded 5' primer, a J-beta primer mix was included in a second PCR lasting roughly 6 to 12 cycles. From the 5' RACE reads, TCRdb called clonotypes with MiXCR, one entry per CDR3 protein. The data contain approximately 730,000 distinct CDR3 sequences, about 40% of them singletons. The genes are TRBV7-2 and TRBJ2-4; 13 bases align to TRBD2. The sequencing sample was made of blood. This sequence originates from a woman in her sixties in good health. DNA of the CDR3: TGTGCCAGCAGCCCCCAGCGGACTAGCGGGGGACCCAAGTACTTC. This codes for CASSPQRTSGGPKYF.